This T cell receptor (beta chain) was recovered during a study of immune evolution from preneoplasia to lung adenocarcinoma. Nucleic acids came from premalignant or tumor cells enriched by macro-dissection. TCRdb's table, derived via immunoSEQ multiplex PCR, lists solely in-frame clones and lacks some. Here the sample spans about 4,900 clones, about 90% being singletons. The table lists this clone with a few counts. V lost 4 bases and J lost 4, with 8 bases in between. Germline CDR1 reads GTSNPN; CDR2 reads SVGIG (reference sequence). The CDR3 consists of 12 residues. This clonotype originated in a person aged 65 to 85 with lung adenocarcinoma. The sequenced sample consisted of FFPE atypical adenomatous hyperplasia tissue from the lung. Subset reported: atypical adenomatous hyperplasia (AAH), lung preneoplasia. This sequence joins TRBV30 and TRBJ1-3, with no clear D. The CDR3 is CAWKKQGNTIYF. CDR3 nucleotide sequence: TGTGCCTGGAAAAAGCAAGGAAACACCATATATTTT.